This TCR beta chain was profiled in a study of CD4+ T cells in melanoma. Repertoires were generated with immunoSEQ multiplex PCR, while TCRdb's copy carries only in-frame clones and drops some. Here the sample spans about 120,000 clones, 92% being singletons. As regards this clone: Its cognate antigen is unknown.

Overall study results and limits: A reported correlation linked neoantigen-specific CD4+ T cells to CD8+, macrophage and B cell function.

This CDR3 region has 14 residues. Trimming cost V 4 bases and J 2 bases, with 9 bases left between them. CDR1 is MDHEN and CDR2 is SYDVKM in the germline V gene. Sequencing input: peripheral blood. This clonotype was sampled from a human donor with melanoma. The genes are TRBV28 and TRBJ1-5; D remains ambiguous. This chain's CDR3 is CASSWGYRNQPQHF. The CDR3 DNA reads TGTGCCAGCAGTTGGGGTTATCGCAATCAGCCCCAGCATTTT.